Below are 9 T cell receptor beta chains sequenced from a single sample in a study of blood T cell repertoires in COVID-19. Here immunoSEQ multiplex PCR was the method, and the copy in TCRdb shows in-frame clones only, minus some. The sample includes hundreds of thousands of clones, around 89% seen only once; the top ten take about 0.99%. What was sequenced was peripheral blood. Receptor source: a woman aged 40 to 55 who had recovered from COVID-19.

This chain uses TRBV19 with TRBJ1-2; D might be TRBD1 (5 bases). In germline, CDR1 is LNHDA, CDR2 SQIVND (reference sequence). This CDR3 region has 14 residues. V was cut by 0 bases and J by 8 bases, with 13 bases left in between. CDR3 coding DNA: TGTGCCAGTAGTATAGATGGGGCAGGTTCCGGCTACACCTTC. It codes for CASSIDGAGSGYTF.

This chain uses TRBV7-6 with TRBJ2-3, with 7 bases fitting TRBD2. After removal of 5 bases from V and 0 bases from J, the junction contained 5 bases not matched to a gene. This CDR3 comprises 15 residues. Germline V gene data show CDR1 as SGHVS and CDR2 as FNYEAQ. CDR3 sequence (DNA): TGTGCCAGCAGCCCGACGGGGGGTAGCACAGATACGCAGTATTTT. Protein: CASSPTGGSTDTQYF.

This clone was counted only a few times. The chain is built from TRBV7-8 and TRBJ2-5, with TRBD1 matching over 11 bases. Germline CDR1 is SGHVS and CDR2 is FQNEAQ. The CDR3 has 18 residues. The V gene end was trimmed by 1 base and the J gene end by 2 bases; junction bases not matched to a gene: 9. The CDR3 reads CASSLVWGTGGRQETQYF. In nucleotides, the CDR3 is TGTGCCAGCAGCTTAGTTTGGGGGACAGGGGGACGGCAAGAGACCCAGTACTTC.

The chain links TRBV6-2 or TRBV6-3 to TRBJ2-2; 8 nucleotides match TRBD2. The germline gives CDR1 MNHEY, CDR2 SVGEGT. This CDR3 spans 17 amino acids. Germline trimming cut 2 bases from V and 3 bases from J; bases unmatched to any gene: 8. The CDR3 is CASSYQAGVRYTGELFF. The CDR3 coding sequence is TGTGCCAGCAGTTACCAAGCGGGAGTGCGGTACACCGGGGAGCTGTTTTTT.

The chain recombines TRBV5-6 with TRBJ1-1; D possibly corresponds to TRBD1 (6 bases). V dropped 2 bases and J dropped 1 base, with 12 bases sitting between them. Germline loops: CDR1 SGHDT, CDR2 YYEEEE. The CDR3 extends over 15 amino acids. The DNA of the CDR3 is TGTGCCAGCAGCTTAACCTACAGGGCGAACACTGAAGCTTTCTTT. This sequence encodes CASSLTYRANTEAFF.

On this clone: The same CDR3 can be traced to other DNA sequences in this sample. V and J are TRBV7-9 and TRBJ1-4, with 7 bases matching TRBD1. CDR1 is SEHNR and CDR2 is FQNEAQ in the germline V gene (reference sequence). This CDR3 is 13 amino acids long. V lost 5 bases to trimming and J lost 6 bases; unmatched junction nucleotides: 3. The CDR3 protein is CASSPRGDEKLFF. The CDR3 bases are TGTGCCAGCAGCCCCAGGGGGGATGAAAAACTGTTTTTT.

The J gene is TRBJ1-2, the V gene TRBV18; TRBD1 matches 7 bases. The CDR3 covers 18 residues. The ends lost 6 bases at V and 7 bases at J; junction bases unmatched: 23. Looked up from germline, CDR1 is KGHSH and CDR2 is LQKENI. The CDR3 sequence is CASSHGPKWDSRSGGYTF. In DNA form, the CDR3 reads TGTGCCAGCTCCCACGGACCCAAATGGGACAGTCGGTCGGGTGGCTACACCTTC.

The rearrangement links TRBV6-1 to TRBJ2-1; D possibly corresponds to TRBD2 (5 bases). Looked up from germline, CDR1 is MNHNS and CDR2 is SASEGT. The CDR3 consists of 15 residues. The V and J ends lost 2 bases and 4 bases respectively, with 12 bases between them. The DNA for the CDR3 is TGTGCCAGCAGTGAACTCGGGGTGCGGTACAATGAGCAGTTCTTC. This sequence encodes CASSELGVRYNEQFF.

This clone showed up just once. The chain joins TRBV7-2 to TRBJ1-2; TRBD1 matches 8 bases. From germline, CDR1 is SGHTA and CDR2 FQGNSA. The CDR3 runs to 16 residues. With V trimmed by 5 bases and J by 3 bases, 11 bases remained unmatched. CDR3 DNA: TGTGCCAGCAGCCCCAGGACAGGGAAAGTAGACTATGGCTACACCTTC. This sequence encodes CASSPRTGKVDYGYTF.